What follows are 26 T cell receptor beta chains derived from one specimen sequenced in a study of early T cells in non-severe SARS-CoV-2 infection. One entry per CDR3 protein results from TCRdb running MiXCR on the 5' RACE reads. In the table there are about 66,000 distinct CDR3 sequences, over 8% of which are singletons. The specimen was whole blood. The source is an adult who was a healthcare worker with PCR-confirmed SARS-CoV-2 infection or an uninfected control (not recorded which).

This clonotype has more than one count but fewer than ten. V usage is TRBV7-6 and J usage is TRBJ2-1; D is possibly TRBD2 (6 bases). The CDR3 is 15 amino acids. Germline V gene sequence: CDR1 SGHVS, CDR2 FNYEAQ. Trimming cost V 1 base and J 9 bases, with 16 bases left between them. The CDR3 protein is CASSLVGGTPPEQFF. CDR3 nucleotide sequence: TGTGCCAGCAGCTTAGTCGGCGGGACTCCACCTGAGCAGTTCTTC.

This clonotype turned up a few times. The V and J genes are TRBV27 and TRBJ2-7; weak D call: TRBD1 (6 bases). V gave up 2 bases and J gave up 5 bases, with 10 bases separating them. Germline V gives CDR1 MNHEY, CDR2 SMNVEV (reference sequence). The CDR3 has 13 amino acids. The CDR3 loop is CASSLTGTNEQYF. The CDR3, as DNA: TGTGCCAGCAGTTTAACAGGGACAAACGAGCAGTACTTC.

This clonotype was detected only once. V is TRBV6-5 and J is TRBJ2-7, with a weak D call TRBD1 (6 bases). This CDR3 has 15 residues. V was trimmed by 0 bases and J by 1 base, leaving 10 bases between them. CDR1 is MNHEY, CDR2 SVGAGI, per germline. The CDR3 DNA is TGTGCCAGCAGTTACTCGAGAGGGGGTTCCTACGAGCAGTACTTC. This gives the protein CASSYSRGGSYEQYF.

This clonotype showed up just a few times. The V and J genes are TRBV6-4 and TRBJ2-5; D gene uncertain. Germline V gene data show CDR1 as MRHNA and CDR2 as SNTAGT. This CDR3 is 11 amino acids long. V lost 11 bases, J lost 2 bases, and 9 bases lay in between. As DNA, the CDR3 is TGTGCCGGGAAAGGGCAAGAGACCCAGTACTTC. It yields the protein CAGKGQETQYF.

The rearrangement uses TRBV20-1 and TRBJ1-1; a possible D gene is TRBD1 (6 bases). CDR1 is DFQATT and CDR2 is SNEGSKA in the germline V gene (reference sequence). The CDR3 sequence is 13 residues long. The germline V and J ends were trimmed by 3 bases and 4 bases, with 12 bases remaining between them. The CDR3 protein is CSARRGESTEAFF. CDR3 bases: TGCAGTGCTAGGAGGGGGGAGAGCACTGAAGCTTTCTTT.

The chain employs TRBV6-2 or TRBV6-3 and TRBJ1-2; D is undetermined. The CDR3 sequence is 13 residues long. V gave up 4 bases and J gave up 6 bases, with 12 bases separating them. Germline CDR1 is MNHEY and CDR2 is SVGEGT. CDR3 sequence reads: CASSSFGPNGYTF. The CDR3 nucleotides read TGTGCCAGCAGTTCGTTCGGGCCGAATGGCTACACCTTC.

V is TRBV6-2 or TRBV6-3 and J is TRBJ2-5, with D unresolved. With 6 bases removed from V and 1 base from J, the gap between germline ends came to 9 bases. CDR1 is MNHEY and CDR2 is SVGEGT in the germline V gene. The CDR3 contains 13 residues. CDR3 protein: CASRAHSQETQYF. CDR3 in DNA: TGTGCCAGCAGGGCCCATTCCCAAGAGACCCAGTACTTC.

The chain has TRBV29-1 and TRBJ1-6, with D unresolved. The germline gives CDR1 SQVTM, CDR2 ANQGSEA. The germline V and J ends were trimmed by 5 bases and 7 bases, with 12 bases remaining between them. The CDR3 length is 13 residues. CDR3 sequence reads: CSVLWDLNSPLHF. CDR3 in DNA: TGCAGCGTTCTTTGGGATCTCAATTCACCCCTCCACTTT.

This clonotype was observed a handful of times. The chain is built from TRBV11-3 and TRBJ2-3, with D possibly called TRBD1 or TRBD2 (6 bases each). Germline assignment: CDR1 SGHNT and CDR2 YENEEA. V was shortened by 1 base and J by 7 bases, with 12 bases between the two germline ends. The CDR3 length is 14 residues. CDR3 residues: CASSLVGGTNTQYF. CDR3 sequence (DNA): TGTGCCAGCAGCTTAGTTGGAGGGACAAATACGCAGTATTTT.

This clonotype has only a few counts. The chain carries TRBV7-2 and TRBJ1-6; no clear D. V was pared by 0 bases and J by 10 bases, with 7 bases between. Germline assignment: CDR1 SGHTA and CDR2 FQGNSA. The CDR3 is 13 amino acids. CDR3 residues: CASSLAQRSPLHF. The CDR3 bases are TGTGCCAGCAGCTTAGCGCAGAGATCACCCCTCCACTTT.

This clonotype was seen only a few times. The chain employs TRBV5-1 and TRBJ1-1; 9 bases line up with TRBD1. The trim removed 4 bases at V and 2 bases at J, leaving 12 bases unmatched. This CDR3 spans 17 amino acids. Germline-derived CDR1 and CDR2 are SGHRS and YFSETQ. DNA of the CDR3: TGCGCCAGCAGCCAGTCCCCCGGGACAGGGACTAACACTGAAGCTTTCTTT. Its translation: CASSQSPGTGTNTEAFF. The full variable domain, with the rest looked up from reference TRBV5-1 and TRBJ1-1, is KAGVTQTPRYLIKTRGQQVTLSCSPISGHRSVSWYQQTPGQGLQFLFEYFSETQRNKGNFPGRFSGRQFSNSRSEMNVSTLELGDSALYLCASSQSPGTGTNTEAFFGQGTRLTVV.

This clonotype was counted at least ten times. The CDR3 is CANLMPRLAINNEQFF. The CDR3 nucleotides read TGTGCCAACCTAATGCCAAGACTAGCGATCAACAATGAGCAGTTCTTC. The rearrangement joins TRBV27 to TRBJ2-1; 8 nucleotides agree with TRBD2. V lost 10 bases, J lost 5 bases, and 16 bases stayed unmatched. The CDR3 has 16 amino acids. Germline V lookup: CDR1 MNHEY, CDR2 SMNVEV (reference sequence).

The CDR3 sequence is CASSLWGSGRSNEQFF. The CDR3 DNA sequence: TGCGCCAGCAGCTTGTGGGGTAGCGGGAGAAGTAATGAGCAGTTCTTC. The V and J genes are TRBV5-1 and TRBJ2-1; 9 bases fit TRBD2. The trim removed 1 base at V and 7 bases at J, leaving 9 bases unmatched. Germline CDR1 reads SGHRS; CDR2 reads YFSETQ. This CDR3 is 16 amino acids long.

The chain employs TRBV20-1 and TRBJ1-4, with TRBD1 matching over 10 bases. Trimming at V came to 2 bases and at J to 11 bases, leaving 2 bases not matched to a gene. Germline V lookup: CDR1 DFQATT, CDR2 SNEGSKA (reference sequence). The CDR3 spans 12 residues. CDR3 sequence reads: CSARRQGAKLFF. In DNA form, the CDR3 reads TGCAGTGCTAGAAGACAGGGGGCCAAACTGTTTTTT.

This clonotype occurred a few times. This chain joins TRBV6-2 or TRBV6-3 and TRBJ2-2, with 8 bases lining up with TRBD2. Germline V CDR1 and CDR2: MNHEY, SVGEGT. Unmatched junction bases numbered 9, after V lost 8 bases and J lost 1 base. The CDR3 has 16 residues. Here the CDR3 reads CASASGLTLNTGELFF. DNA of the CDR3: TGTGCCAGCGCTAGCGGGCTGACTTTGAACACCGGGGAGCTGTTTTTT.

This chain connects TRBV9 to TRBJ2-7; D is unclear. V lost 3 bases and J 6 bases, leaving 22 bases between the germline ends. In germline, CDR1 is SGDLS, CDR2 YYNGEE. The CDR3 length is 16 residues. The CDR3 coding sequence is TGTGCCAGCAGCGATAATCTAGGAGTCCCAGCAGTCGAGCAGTACTTC. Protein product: CASSDNLGVPAVEQYF.

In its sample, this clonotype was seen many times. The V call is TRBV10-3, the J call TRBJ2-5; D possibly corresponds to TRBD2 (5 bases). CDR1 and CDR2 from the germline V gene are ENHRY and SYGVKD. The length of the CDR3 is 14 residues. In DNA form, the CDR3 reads TGTGCGGTCGCCCCAGCGGTGGAATTTGAGACCCAGTACTTC. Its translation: CAVAPAVEFETQYF.

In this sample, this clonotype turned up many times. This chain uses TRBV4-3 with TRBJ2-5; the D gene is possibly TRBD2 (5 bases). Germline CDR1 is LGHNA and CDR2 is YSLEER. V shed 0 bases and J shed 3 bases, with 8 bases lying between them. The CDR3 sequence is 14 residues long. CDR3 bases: TGCGCCAGCAGCCAAGATACGGGGAAAGAGACCCAGTACTTC. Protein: CASSQDTGKETQYF.

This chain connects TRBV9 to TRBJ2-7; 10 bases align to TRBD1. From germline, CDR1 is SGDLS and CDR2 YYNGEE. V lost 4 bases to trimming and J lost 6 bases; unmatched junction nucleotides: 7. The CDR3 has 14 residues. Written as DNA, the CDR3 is TGTGCCAGCAGCTTGACAGGGGGCTCGGGCGAGCAGTACTTC. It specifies CASSLTGGSGEQYF.

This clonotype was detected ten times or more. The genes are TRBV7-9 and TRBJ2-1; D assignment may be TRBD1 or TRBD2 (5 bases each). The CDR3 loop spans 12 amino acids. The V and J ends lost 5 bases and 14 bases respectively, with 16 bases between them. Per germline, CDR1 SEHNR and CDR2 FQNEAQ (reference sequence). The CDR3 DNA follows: TGTGCCAGCAGCCCCGACGGGGCGTCGGAGTTCTTC. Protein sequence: CASSPDGASEFF.

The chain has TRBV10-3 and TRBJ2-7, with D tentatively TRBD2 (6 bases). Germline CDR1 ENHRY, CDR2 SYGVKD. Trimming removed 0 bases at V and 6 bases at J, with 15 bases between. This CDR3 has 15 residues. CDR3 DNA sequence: TGTGCCATCAGTGAGTCGACACGCGGGATATCCGAGCAGTACTTC. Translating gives CAISESTRGISEQYF.

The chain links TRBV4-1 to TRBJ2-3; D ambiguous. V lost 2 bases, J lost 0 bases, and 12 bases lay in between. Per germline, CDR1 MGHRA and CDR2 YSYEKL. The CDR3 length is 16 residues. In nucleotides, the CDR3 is TGCGCCAGCAGCCAACAATTCGGGCCTAGCACAGATACGCAGTATTTT. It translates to CASSQQFGPSTDTQYF.

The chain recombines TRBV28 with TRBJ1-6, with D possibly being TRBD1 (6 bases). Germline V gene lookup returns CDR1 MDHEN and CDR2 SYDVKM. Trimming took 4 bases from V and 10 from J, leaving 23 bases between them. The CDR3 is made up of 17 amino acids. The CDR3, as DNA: TGTGCCAGCAGTTCCCCTTTATCCGCAGGGGACGGATCACCCCTCCACTTT. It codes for CASSSPLSAGDGSPLHF.

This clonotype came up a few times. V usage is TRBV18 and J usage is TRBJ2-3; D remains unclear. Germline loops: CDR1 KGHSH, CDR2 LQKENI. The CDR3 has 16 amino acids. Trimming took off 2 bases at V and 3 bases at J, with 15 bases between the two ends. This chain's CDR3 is CASSPYLEGLTDTQYF. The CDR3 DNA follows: TGTGCCAGCTCACCATATTTGGAAGGCTTGACAGATACGCAGTATTTT.

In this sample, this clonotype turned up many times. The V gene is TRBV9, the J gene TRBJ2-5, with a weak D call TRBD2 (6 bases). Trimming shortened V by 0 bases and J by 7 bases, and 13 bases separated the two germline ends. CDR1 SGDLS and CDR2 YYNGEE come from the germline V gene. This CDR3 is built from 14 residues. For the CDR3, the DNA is TGTGCCAGCAGCGTAGACCCCGTGGGAGGGACCCAGTACTTC. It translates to CASSVDPVGGTQYF.

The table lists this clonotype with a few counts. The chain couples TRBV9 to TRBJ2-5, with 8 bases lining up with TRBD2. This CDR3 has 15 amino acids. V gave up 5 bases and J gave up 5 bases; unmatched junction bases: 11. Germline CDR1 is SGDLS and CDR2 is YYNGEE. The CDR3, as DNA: TGTGCCAGCAGTACTTCCACAGCGGGAGTGGAGACCCAGTACTTC. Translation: CASSTSTAGVETQYF.